This entry concerns a single TCR beta chain. As processed by the authors: Using reference gene primer amplification, nucleated cell counts were estimated. Profiling relied on immunoSEQ multiplex PCR, and the TCRdb table lists in-frame clones only, not all of them. That table gives V, J and clone size, and the DNA gave D and trimming. The sample contains around 99,000 clones, 60% to 85% of which appear only once. These data belong to a study of blood T cell repertoires in COVID-19. J lost 4 bases, V lost 9 bases, and 8 bases had no gene match. This CDR3 is built from 14 residues. CDR1 and CDR2 from the germline V gene are MDHEN and SYDVKM.

The origin of this receptor is a woman of 80 years or more with active or convalescent COVID-19. Material: peripheral blood. The chain couples TRBV28 to TRBJ1-2; 10 bases match TRBD1. The CDR3 here is CASLSGQGTYGYTF. In DNA, the CDR3 is TGTGCCAGTCTGTCGGGACAGGGGACCTATGGCTACACCTTC.